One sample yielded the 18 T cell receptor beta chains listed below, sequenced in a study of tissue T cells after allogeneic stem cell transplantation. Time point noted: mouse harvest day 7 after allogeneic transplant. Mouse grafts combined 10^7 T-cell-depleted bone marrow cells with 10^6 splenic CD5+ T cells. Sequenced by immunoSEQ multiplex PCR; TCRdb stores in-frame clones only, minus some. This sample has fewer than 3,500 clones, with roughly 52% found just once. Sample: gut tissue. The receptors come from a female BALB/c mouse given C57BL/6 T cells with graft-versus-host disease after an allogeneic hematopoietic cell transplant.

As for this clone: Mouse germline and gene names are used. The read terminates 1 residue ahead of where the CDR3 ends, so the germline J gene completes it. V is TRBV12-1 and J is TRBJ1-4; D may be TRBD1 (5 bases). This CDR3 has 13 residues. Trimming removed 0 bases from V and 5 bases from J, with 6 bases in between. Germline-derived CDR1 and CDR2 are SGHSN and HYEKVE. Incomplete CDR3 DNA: TGTGCCAGCTCTCTCGGGGGTAACGAAAGATTATTT. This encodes CASSLGGNERLF. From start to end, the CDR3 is CASSLGGNERLFF.

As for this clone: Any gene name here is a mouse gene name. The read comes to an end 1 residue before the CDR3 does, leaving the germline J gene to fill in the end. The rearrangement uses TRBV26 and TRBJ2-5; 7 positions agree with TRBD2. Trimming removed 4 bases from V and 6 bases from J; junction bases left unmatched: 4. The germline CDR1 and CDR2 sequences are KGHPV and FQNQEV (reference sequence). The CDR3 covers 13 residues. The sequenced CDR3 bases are TGTGCCAGCAGTCCTCTGGGGGAGGACACCCAGTAC. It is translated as CASSPLGEDTQY. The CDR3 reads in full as CASSPLGEDTQYF.

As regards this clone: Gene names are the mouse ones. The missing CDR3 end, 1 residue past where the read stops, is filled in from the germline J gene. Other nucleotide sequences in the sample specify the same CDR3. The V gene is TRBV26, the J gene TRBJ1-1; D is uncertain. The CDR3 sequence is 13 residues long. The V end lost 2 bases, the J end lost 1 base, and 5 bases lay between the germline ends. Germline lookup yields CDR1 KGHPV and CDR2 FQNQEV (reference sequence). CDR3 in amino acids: CASSLGENTEVFF. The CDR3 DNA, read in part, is TGTGCCAGCAGTCTGGGGGAAAACACAGAAGTCTTC.

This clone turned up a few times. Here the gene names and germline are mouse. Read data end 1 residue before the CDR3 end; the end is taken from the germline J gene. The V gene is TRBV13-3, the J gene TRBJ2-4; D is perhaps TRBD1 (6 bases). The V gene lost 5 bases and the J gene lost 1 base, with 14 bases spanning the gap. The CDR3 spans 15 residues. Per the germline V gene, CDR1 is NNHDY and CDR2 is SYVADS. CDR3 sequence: CASRSRGRGQNTLYF. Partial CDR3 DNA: TGTGCCAGCAGGTCCAGGGGAAGGGGTCAAAACACCTTGTAC.

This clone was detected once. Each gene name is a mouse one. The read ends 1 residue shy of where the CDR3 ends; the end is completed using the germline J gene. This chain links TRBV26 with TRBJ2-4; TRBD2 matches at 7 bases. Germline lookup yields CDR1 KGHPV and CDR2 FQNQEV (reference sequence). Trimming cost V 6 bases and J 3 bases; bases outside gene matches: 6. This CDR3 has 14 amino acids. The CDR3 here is CASSPTGRQNTLYF. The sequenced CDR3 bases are TGTGCCAGCAGCCCGACTGGGAGACAAAACACCTTGTAC.

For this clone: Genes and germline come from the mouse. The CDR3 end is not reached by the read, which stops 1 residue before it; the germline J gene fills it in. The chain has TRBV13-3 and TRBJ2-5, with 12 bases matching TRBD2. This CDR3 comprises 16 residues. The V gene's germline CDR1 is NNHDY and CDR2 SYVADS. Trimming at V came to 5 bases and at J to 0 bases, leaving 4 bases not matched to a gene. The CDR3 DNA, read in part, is TGTGCCAGCAGCCCCGGACTGGGGGGGAACCAAGACACCCAGTAC. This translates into CASSPGLGGNQDTQY. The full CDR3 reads CASSPGLGGNQDTQYF.

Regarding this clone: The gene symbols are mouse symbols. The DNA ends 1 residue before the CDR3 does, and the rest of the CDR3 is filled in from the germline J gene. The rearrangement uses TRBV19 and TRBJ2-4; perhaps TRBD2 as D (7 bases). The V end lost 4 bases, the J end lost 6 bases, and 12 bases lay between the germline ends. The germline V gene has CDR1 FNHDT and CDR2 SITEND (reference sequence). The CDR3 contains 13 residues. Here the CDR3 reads CASSEGGGNTLYF. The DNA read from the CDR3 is TGTGCCAGCAGTGAAGGGGGGGGGAACACCTTGTAC.

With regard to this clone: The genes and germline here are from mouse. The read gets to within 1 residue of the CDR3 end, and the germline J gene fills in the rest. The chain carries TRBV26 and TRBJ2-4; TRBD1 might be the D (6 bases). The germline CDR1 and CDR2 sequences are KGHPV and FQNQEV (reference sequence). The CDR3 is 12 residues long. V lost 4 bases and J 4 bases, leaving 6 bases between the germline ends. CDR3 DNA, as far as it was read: TGTGCCAGCAGTCGGGACAAAAACACCTTGTAC. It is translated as CASSRDKNTLY. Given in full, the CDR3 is CASSRDKNTLYF.

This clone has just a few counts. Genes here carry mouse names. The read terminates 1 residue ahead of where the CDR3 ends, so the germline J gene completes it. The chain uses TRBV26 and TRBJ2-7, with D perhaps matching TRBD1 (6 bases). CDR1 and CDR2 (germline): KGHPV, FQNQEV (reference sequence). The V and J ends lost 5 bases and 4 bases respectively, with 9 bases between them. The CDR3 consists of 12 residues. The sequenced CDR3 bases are TGTGCCAGCAGTACCGGGACATATGAACAGTAC. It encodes CASSTGTYEQY. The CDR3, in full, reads CASSTGTYEQYF.

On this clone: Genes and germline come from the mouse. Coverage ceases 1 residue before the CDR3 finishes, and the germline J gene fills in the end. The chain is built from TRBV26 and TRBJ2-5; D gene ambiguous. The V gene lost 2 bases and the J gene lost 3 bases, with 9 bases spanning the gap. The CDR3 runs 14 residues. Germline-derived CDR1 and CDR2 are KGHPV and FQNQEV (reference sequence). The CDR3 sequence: CASSLREIQDTQYF. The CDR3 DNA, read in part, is TGTGCCAGCAGTCTGAGGGAAATTCAAGACACCCAGTAC.

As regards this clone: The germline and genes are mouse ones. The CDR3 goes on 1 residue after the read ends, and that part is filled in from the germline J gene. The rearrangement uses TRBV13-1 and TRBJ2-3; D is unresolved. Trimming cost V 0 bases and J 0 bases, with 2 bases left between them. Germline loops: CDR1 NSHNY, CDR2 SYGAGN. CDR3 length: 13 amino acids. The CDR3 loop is CASSDASAETLYF. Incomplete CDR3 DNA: TGTGCCAGCAGTGATGCGAGTGCAGAAACGCTGTAT.

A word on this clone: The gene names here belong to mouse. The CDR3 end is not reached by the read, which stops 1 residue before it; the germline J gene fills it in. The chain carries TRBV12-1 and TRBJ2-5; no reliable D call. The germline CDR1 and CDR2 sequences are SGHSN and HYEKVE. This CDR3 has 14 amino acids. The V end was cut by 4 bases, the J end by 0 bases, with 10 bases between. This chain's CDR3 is CASSPTFNQDTQYF. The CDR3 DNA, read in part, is TGTGCCAGCTCCCCGACATTTAACCAAGACACCCAGTAC.

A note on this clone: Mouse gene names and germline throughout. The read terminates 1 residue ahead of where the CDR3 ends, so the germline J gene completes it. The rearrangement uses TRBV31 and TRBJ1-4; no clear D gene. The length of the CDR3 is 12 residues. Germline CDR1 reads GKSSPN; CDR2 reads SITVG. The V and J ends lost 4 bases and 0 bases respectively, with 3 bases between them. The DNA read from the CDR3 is TGTGCCTGGACGGTTTCCAACGAAAGATTATTT. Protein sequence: CAWTVSNERLF. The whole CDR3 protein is CAWTVSNERLFF.

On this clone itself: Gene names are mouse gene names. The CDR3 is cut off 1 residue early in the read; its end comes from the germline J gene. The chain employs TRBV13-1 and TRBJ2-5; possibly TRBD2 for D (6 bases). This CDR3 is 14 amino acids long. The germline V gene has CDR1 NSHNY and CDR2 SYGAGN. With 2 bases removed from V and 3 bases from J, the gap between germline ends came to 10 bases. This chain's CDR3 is CASSEVGVQDTQYF. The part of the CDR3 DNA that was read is TGTGCCAGCAGTGAAGTGGGGGTTCAAGACACCCAGTAC.

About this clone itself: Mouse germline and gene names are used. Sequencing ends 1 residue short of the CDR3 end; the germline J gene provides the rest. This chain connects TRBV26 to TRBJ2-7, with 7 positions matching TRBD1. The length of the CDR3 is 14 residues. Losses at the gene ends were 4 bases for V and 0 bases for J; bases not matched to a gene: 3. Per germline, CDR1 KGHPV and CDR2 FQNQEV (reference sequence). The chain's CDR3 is CASSQQGLSYEQYF. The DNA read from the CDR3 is TGTGCCAGCAGTCAACAGGGGCTCTCCTATGAACAGTAC.

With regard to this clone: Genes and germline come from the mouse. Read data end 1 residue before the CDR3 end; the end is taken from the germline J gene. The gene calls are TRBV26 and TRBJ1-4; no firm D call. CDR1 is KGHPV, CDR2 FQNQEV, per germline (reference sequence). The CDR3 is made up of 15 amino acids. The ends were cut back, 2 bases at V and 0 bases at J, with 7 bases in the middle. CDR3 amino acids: CASSLLRFSNERLFF. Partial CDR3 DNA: TGTGCCAGCAGTCTGCTCAGATTTTCCAACGAAAGATTATTT.

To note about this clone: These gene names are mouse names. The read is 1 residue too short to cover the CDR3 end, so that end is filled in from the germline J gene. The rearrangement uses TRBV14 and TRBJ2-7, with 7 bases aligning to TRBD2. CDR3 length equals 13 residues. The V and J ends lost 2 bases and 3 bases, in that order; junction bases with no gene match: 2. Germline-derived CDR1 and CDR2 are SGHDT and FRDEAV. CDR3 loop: CASSLHWGYEQYF. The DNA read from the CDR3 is TGTGCCAGCAGTTTACACTGGGGCTATGAACAGTAC.

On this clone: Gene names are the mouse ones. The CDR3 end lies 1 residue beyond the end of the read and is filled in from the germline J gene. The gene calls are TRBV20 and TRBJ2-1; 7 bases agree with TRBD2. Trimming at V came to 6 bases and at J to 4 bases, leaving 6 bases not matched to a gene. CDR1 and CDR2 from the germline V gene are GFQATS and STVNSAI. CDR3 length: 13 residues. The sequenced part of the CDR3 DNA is TGTGGTGCCCTCTCTGGGGGATATGCTGAGCAGTTC. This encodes CGALSGGYAEQF. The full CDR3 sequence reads CGALSGGYAEQFF.